The source of this TCR beta chain is a study of monozygotic twins with inflammatory bowel disease. Each CDR3 protein gets one entry in TCRdb, which reprocessed the 5' RACE reads and gives no DNA. This sample's table has 310,000 or so distinct CDR3 sequences. The germline gives CDR1 SGHRS, CDR2 YFSETQ. This CDR3 comprises 15 residues. The clonotype originates from a human donor with ulcerative colitis or Crohn's disease, or a healthy co-twin of an affected twin (not recorded which). The rearrangement uses TRBV5-1 and TRBJ2-3; TCRdb reports TRBD2, a call that lacks DNA to check it against. The sequenced material came from blood. The CDR3 is CASRYSGRVTDTQYF.